This is a list of T cell receptor beta chains from one sample in a study of T-cell reconstitution after alpha-beta-depleted transplantation in children. MiXCR, applied by TCRdb to the PCR reads, yields one record per CDR3 protein. Among 55,000 to 90,000 distinct CDR3 sequences listed, 4.9% were seen once. The sample here was PBMCs, mostly from graft donor cells, taken 180 days after TCRalphabeta/CD19-depleted stem cell transplant. The receptors come from a boy under two years old who had a stem cell transplant for acute myeloid leukemia, so the T cells may come from the graft donor. CDR3s include the opening cysteine and the closing phenylalanine or tryptophan. Each record gives: V gene, D gene, clone size, J gene, CDR3 protein, CDR3 DNA. D genes are given only for firm matches. Part of the rows lack a size; the others show once, few, many or a class for expanded clones.

V: TRBV7-2
D: -
size: many
J: TRBJ1-6
CDR3: CASSLTRFHGGSYNSPLHF
DNA: TGTGCCAGCAGCTTAACCCGGTTCCATGGAGGCTCCTATAATTCACCCCTCCACTTT

V: TRBV18
D: -
size: many
J: TRBJ2-7
CDR3: CASSRGSSYEQYF
DNA: TGTGCCAGCTCACGCGGAAGCTCCTACGAGCAGTACTTC

V: TRBV6-1
D: TRBD1
size: many
J: TRBJ1-4
CDR3: CASSPRRDRESEKLFF
DNA: TGTGCCAGCAGCCCCCGGCGAGACAGGGAGAGTGAAAAACTGTTTTTT

V: TRBV20-1
D: TRBD1
size: many
J: TRBJ1-1
CDR3: CSATGQGALRNTEAFF
DNA: TGCAGTGCTACGGGACAGGGGGCGTTGAGGAACACTGAAGCTTTCTTT

V: TRBV3-1
D: TRBD2
size: many
J: TRBJ2-7
CDR3: CASSSQGGGRALYEQYF
DNA: TGTGCCAGCAGCTCCCAGGGGGGCGGGAGGGCATTATACGAGCAGTACTTC

V: TRBV7-6
D: TRBD1
size: many
J: TRBJ1-2
CDR3: CASSLDRGDGYTF
DNA: TGTGCCAGCAGCTTAGACAGGGGGGATGGCTACACCTTC

V: TRBV6-5
D: -
size: many
J: TRBJ1-1
CDR3: CASSYPRQASGAFF
DNA: TGTGCCAGCAGTTACCCTAGACAGGCGTCCGGAGCTTTCTTT

V: TRBV7-9
D: -
size: many
J: TRBJ2-5
CDR3: CASSLAADWVETQYF
DNA: TGTGCCAGCAGCTTAGCGGCTGACTGGGTCGAGACCCAGTACTTC

V: TRBV12-3/TRBV12-4
D: -
size: many
J: TRBJ1-5
CDR3: CASSLASQTKRSNQPQHF
DNA: TGTGCCAGCAGTTTAGCGAGCCAGACTAAGAGGAGCAATCAGCCCCAGCATTTT

V: TRBV20-1
D: TRBD1
size: many
J: TRBJ2-5
CDR3: CSARTSGGPGQETQYF
DNA: TGCAGTGCTAGAACCTCAGGGGGCCCCGGCCAAGAGACCCAGTACTTC

V: TRBV28
D: -
size: many
J: TRBJ2-2
CDR3: CASSLKGLNTGELFF
DNA: TGTGCCAGCAGTTTAAAGGGTCTGAACACCGGGGAGCTGTTTTTT

V: TRBV19
D: -
size: -
J: TRBJ1-2
CDR3: CASSIQGRGHSGYTF
DNA: TGTGCCAGTAGTATTCAGGGACGGGGGCACAGCGGCTACACCTTC

V: TRBV7-9
D: -
size: many
J: TRBJ2-5
CDR3: CASSLRLRETQYF
DNA: TGTGCCAGCAGCTTAAGACTGAGGGAGACCCAGTACTTC

V: TRBV7-2
D: -
size: many
J: TRBJ2-7
CDR3: CASSLVAEGDYEQYF
DNA: TGTGCCAGCAGCTTAGTGGCAGAAGGGGATTACGAGCAGTACTTC

V: TRBV4-2
D: -
size: -
J: TRBJ2-1
CDR3: CAMGSRVVCPDNEQFF
DNA: TGTGCCATGGGCTCCAGAGTGGTCTGCCCTGACAATGAGCAGTTCTTC

V: TRBV6-5
D: -
size: -
J: TRBJ2-5
CDR3: CASSYGYQETQYF
DNA: TGTGCCAGCAGTTATGGCTACCAAGAGACCCAGTACTTC

V: TRBV12-3/TRBV12-4
D: TRBD1
size: many
J: TRBJ1-1
CDR3: CASSWGGGPYTEAFF
DNA: TGTGCCAGCAGTTGGGGAGGGGGCCCTTACACTGAAGCTTTCTTT

V: TRBV20-1
D: TRBD2
size: many
J: TRBJ2-5
CDR3: CSASDATSARTQYF
DNA: TGCAGTGCTAGCGACGCAACTAGCGCCAGGACCCAGTACTTC

V: TRBV9
D: -
size: many
J: TRBJ2-5
CDR3: CASSLTGRAETQYF
DNA: TGTGCCAGCAGTTTAACAGGGAGGGCAGAGACCCAGTACTTC